The TCR beta chain described here comes from a study of blood T cell repertoires in COVID-19 (dated by TCRdb to 2020 to 2021). Background for the entire study: Collaborator samples came from the United States, Italy and Spain and covered acute and convalescent phases of COVID-19. Nearly every sample came with metadata listing a de-identified subject ID, COVID-19 status, age in years and sex. The prospective study material was composed of cDNA or gDNA derived from T cells, B-cell-depleted T cells, or PBMCs. The samples were drawn from two sources: the first 160 participants of the ongoing ImmuneRACE study, and 1,200 or so subjects contributed by 6 global collaborators. Subjects who had been exposed to COVID-19, were actively infected with it, or had recovered from it provided the deeply sampled blood TCRbeta repertoires that made up the dataset. The repertoires were released in a freely available public database meant as a resource for research on the immune response to SARS-CoV-2. Where HLA class I and class II types were available, the types were taken from metadata supplied by the sample provider, not from assay-based typing. Overall study results and their limits: The amount of clinical and demographic metadata varied by source and participant and was provided uncurated.

TCRbeta CDR3 regions were amplified from genomic DNA by means of the immunoSEQ Assay, a bias-controlled multiplex PCR. In the paper's pipeline: Within the assay, amplification of reference gene primers was used to estimate how many nucleated cells each sample contained. Sequence reads were collapsed and filtered to measure the absolute abundance of every unique TCRbeta CDR3 rearrangement. For each sample, productive Simpson clonality was calculated as the square root of Simpson's diversity index over productive rearrangements. Not all clones reach the TCRdb copy of this immuneACCESS table, which keeps in-frame sequences only. Checked studies attribute under half of the gap to unresolved V genes and leave the rest unexplained. The DNA gave D and trimming, while V, J and clone size come from that table. This sample gives approximately 280,000 clones in total; roughly 85% of them show up just once. The ten top clones hold less than 6.5% of the sample.

As to this clone: Its antigen is currently not known. Nothing much larger sits one base from this clone, and base qualities are not available.

Each collaborating institution followed its own protocols to collect whole blood in K2EDTA tubes. For TCRbeta analysis, collaborators shipped samples in one of three forms: frozen whole blood, isolated PBMCs, or DNA extracted from either of those sample types. As encoded in the germline V gene, CDR1 is SGHVS while CDR2 is FNYEAQ. The trim is 2 bases for V and 4 bases for J, with a gap of 17 bases between the germline ends. Spanning cysteine to phenylalanine, the CDR3 consists of 16 amino acids. Only the CDR3 portion is preserved as DNA: 48 bases, with reading frame beginning at the first base. The source of this sequence is a man between 45 and 60 years old with active or convalescent COVID-19. The chain employs TRBV7-6 and TRBJ1-1, with the D gene too uncertain to name. The sample consisted of peripheral blood. CDR3 reads: CASSLNQPPRGTEAFF. The bases read TGTGCCAGCAGCTTAAACCAGCCTCCCCGAGGCACTGAAGCTTTCTTT.